The 15 T cell receptor beta chains below all came from one sample that was sequenced in a study of shared clonotypes between healthy human individuals. This table comes from immunoSEQ multiplex PCR, and its TCRdb copy is limited to in-frame clones, with some not included. In the table there are about 2.4 million clones, roughly 93% of which are singletons. The source material was naive CD4+ T cells from PBMCs. As to subset: CD45RA+ positively selected. These receptors were collected from a man between 18 and 29 years old in good health. Some clones in this sample may be carry-over from other donors' samples.

The CDR3, as DNA: TGTGCCAGCAGTGAACAGGTTACAGATACGCAGTATTTT. It codes for CASSEQVTDTQYF. The chain links TRBV6-1 to TRBJ2-3, with D unclear. CDR1 is MNHNS and CDR2 is SASEGT in the germline V gene. The V end was cut by 2 bases, the J end by 3 bases, with 6 bases between. The CDR3 has 13 amino acids.

The rearrangement joins TRBV28 to TRBJ2-5; 8 bases map to TRBD1. CDR1 is MDHEN and CDR2 is SYDVKM in the germline V gene. The ends lost 6 bases at V and 1 base at J; junction bases unmatched: 7. The CDR3 has 15 residues. The CDR3 DNA is TGTGCCAGCAGGACCGGACAGGGACTCCAAGAGACCCAGTACTTC. Residues: CASRTGQGLQETQYF.

This chain connects TRBV18 to TRBJ1-1; the match to TRBD1 covers 10 bases. CDR3 size: 16 residues. From germline, CDR1 is KGHSH and CDR2 LQKENI. V shed 0 bases and J 5 bases; nucleotides not matched to a gene: 6. CDR3 nucleotides: TGTGCCAGCTCACCACCGGGACAGGGGTTCTTAACTGAAGCTTTCTTT. Translation: CASSPPGQGFLTEAFF.

This clone occurred once. The rearrangement uses TRBV7-8 and TRBJ1-2; D possibly corresponds to TRBD1 (6 bases). This CDR3 has 13 residues. The V and J ends lost 5 bases and 6 bases respectively, with 13 bases between them. Germline V gives CDR1 SGHVS, CDR2 FQNEAQ. The CDR3 DNA reads TGTGCCAGCAGCCCGGGGACAATCGATGGCTACACCTTC. Translation gives CASSPGTIDGYTF. Looking up the rest from reference TRBV7-8 and TRBJ1-2 gives the full variable domain: GAGVSQSPRYKVAKRGQDVALRCDPISGHVSLFWYQQALGQGPEFLTYFQNEAQLDKSGLPSDRFFAERPEGSVSTLKIQRTQQEDSAVYLCASSPGTIDGYTFGSGTRLTVV.

The chain has TRBV7-9 and TRBJ2-7, with TRBD1 matching 8 bases. Germline V CDR1 and CDR2: SEHNR, FQNEAQ (reference sequence). V lost 1 base, J lost 6 bases, and 5 bases stayed unmatched. This CDR3 spans 14 amino acids. The CDR3 region has the DNA TGTGCCAGCAGCTTAGTACAGGGGGTTGGCGAGCAGTACTTC. Translated, it gives CASSLVQGVGEQYF.

This rearrangement joins TRBV28 to TRBJ2-7; 9 bases line up with TRBD2. The trim removed 4 bases at V and 5 bases at J, leaving 6 bases unmatched. The CDR3 runs 14 residues. Germline V CDR1 and CDR2: MDHEN, SYDVKM. CDR3 bases: TGTGCCAGCAGTTATGGACTAGCGCTGAACGAGCAGTACTTC. Its translation is CASSYGLALNEQYF.

The genes are TRBV9 and TRBJ1-1, with D uncertain. The CDR3 covers 14 residues. Germline V CDR1 and CDR2: SGDLS, YYNGEE. V shed 4 bases and J shed 1 base, with 11 bases lying between them. The CDR3, as DNA: TGTGCCAGCAGCCAAACAACGAGGAACACTGAAGCTTTCTTT. Protein sequence: CASSQTTRNTEAFF.

DNA of the CDR3: TGTGCCAGCAGTTCCCCAGGAGATTCTGGGGCCAACGTCCTGACTTTC. It translates to CASSSPGDSGANVLTF. V usage is TRBV27 and J usage is TRBJ2-6; the D is unclear. This CDR3 region has 16 residues. The V gene lost 4 bases and the J gene lost 1 base, with 11 bases spanning the gap. Germline V gene sequence: CDR1 MNHEY, CDR2 SMNVEV (reference sequence).

V gene TRBV28 combines with J gene TRBJ1-6; the D gene is possibly TRBD1 (6 bases). Germline V lookup: CDR1 MDHEN, CDR2 SYDVKM. This CDR3 is built from 14 residues. V lost 10 bases and J lost 7, with 17 bases in between. CDR3 sequence reads: CATFGDTRNSPLHF. CDR3 bases: TGTGCCACCTTCGGGGACACGCGGAATTCACCCCTCCACTTT.

This chain connects TRBV7-9 to TRBJ1-2; 11 bases fit TRBD1. The junction had 11 bases not matched to a gene; V was cut back by 5 bases and J by 3 bases. This CDR3 has 17 residues. CDR1 and CDR2 (germline): SEHNR, FQNEAQ (reference sequence). This CDR3 is CASSVTDWTGGDYGYTF. For the CDR3, the DNA is TGTGCCAGCAGCGTTACCGACTGGACAGGGGGCGACTATGGCTACACCTTC.

The gene calls are TRBV29-1 and TRBJ1-5; the D is unclear. This CDR3 contains 17 residues. Germline V gene lookup returns CDR1 SQVTM and CDR2 ANQGSEA. V dropped 6 bases and J dropped 2 bases, with 23 bases sitting between them. CDR3 in amino acids: CSVAGNGMEGRNQPQHF. For the CDR3, the DNA is TGCAGCGTCGCCGGCAACGGGATGGAGGGTCGCAATCAGCCCCAGCATTTT. The full variable domain, with the rest looked up from reference TRBV29-1 and TRBJ1-5, is SAVISQKPSRDICQRGTSLTIQCQVDSQVTMMFWYRQQPGQSLTLIATANQGSEATYESGFVIDKFPISRPNLTFSTLTVSNMSPEDSSIYLCSVAGNGMEGRNQPQHFGDGTRLSIL.

The J gene is TRBJ2-7, the V gene TRBV9, with 11 bases that match TRBD2. Germline loops: CDR1 SGDLS, CDR2 YYNGEE. The CDR3 spans 18 residues. V shed 4 bases, J shed 4 bases, and the junction held 16 bases outside the gene matches. CDR3: CASSTGALAGGPGYEQYF. The CDR3 coding sequence is TGTGCCAGCAGCACCGGGGCCTTAGCGGGAGGGCCGGGGTACGAGCAGTACTTC.

The genes are TRBV5-4 and TRBJ2-2; 14 bases map to TRBD2. Germline V gene lookup returns CDR1 SGHNT and CDR2 YYREEE (reference sequence). The CDR3 covers 19 residues. V shed 3 bases and J 4 bases; nucleotides not matched to a gene: 11. The CDR3: CASSSAGTSGSTVTGELFF. The CDR3 bases are TGTGCCAGCAGCTCCGCCGGGACTAGCGGGAGTACGGTCACCGGGGAGCTGTTTTTT.

The V gene is TRBV18, the J gene TRBJ2-3; D might be TRBD1 (5 bases). The CDR3 consists of 16 residues. The ends were cut back, 1 base at V and 5 bases at J, with 16 bases in the middle. Germline assignment: CDR1 KGHSH and CDR2 LQKENI. The CDR3 region has the DNA TGTGCCAGCTCACCACGAGCAGGGATCGGAAGAGATACGCAGTATTTT. It specifies CASSPRAGIGRDTQYF.

The chain combines TRBV2 with TRBJ1-5; D unresolved. The germline V and J ends were trimmed by 0 bases and 4 bases, with 16 bases remaining between them. Germline CDR1 and CDR2: SNHLY and FYNNEI. There are 17 residues in the CDR3. In nucleotides, the CDR3 is TGTGCCAGCAGTGAAGCGCTTCACCCTCTCGGAAATCAGCCCCAGCATTTT. Its translation is CASSEALHPLGNQPQHF. Filled out from reference TRBV2 and TRBJ1-5, the complete variable domain reads EPEVTQTPSHQVTQMGQEVILRCVPISNHLYFYWYRQILGQKVEFLVSFYNNEISEKSEIFDDQFSVERPDGSNFTLKIRSTKLEDSAMYFCASSEALHPLGNQPQHFGDGTRLSIL.